The next 16 T cell receptor beta chains were all read from a single sample in a study of brain metastases from non-small cell lung cancer. Data came from immunoSEQ multiplex PCR; TCRdb stores just in-frame clones and leaves some out. Seen here are a few thousand clones, about four fifths observed once, and the top ten hold 6.5% to 8%. Sequenced material: primary lung tumor tissue. These receptors were taken from a donor over 35 with non-small cell lung cancer.

This chain joins TRBV4-1 and TRBJ1-6; D perhaps matches TRBD1 (5 bases). Trimming took 1 base from V and 7 from J, leaving 29 bases between them. Germline V gene sequence: CDR1 MGHRA, CDR2 YSYEKL. The CDR3 runs to 21 residues. The CDR3 loop is CASSQASGHWVLLKGNSPLHF. Written as DNA, the CDR3 is TGCGCCAGCAGCCAAGCTTCCGGACACTGGGTACTGCTCAAAGGGAATTCACCCCTCCACTTT.

The chain has TRBV4-3 and TRBJ2-1; perhaps TRBD2 as D (6 bases). The CDR3 length is 14 residues. V dropped 1 base and J dropped 6 bases, with 10 bases sitting between them. The germline gives CDR1 LGHNA, CDR2 YSLEER. The chain's CDR3 is CASSQGSSANEQFF. In DNA form, the CDR3 reads TGCGCCAGCAGCCAAGGGTCTAGCGCCAATGAGCAGTTCTTC.

The chain combines TRBV28 with TRBJ1-5, with a possible D match to TRBD1 (5 bases). The CDR3 length is 14 residues. The V gene lost 3 bases and the J gene lost 3 bases, with 9 bases spanning the gap. Germline-derived CDR1 and CDR2 are MDHEN and SYDVKM. CDR3 loop: CASSFSGPNQPQHF. Here the CDR3 DNA reads TGTGCCAGCAGTTTTTCGGGGCCCAATCAGCCCCAGCATTTT.

The V and J genes are TRBV30 and TRBJ2-7, with 10 bases matching TRBD1. Trimming removed 3 bases from V and 2 bases from J; junction bases left unmatched: 10. Per the germline V gene, CDR1 is GTSNPN and CDR2 is SVGIG (reference sequence). CDR3 size: 16 residues. The CDR3 DNA follows: TGTGCCTGGAGGAGAGCCGGGACAGGGGCGCCCTACGAGCAGTACTTC. Translated: CAWRRAGTGAPYEQYF. Based on the CDR3 plus reference TRBV30 and TRBJ2-7, the full variable domain is SQTIHQWPATLVQPVGSPLSLECTVEGTSNPNLYWYRQAAGRGLQLLFYSVGIGQISSEVPQNLSASRPQDRQFILSSKKLLLSDSGFYLCAWRRAGTGAPYEQYFGPGTRLTVT.

The chain joins TRBV30 to TRBJ1-2, with TRBD1 matching over 10 bases. The germline CDR1 and CDR2 sequences are GTSNPN and SVGIG (reference sequence). The CDR3 consists of 19 residues. The junction had 19 bases not matched to a gene; V was cut back by 3 bases and J by 3 bases. CDR3 region: CAWSPIGDRGRALDYGYTF. The DNA for the CDR3 is TGTGCCTGGAGCCCGATTGGGGACAGGGGCCGAGCCCTTGACTATGGCTACACCTTC.

This chain joins TRBV10-2 and TRBJ2-1, with D hard to call. Germline loops: CDR1 WSHSY, CDR2 SAAADI. With 6 bases removed from V and 7 bases from J, the gap between germline ends came to 16 bases. This CDR3 has 14 residues. The CDR3 DNA reads TGCGCCAGCAGGATTACTGGAACCAAGAATGAGCAGTTCTTC. This codes for CASRITGTKNEQFF.

The chain links TRBV7-9 to TRBJ1-6, with 9 bases matching TRBD1. The CDR3 is made up of 14 amino acids. The germline V gene encodes CDR1 SEHNR and CDR2 FQNEAQ (reference sequence). V dropped 4 bases and J dropped 11; count of bases not matched to a gene: 6. This chain's CDR3 is CASSWDREGAPLHF. CDR3 sequence (DNA): TGTGCCAGCAGCTGGGACAGGGAAGGAGCACCCCTCCACTTT.

CDR3 DNA: TGTGCCACCAGCAGGGCTACCTGGGACAGGGGGCACACTGAAGCTTTCTTT. Its protein product is CATSRATWDRGHTEAFF. The chain uses TRBV15 and TRBJ1-1; 12 nucleotides agree with TRBD1. This CDR3 region has 17 residues. Germline V gives CDR1 LNHNV, CDR2 YYDKDF (reference sequence). The trim removed 3 bases at V and 3 bases at J, leaving 8 bases unmatched.

The chain uses TRBV24-1 and TRBJ1-5; TRBD1 might be the D (6 bases). Trimming took 4 bases from V and 3 from J, leaving 12 bases between them. The CDR3 totals 15 residues. The germline V gene has CDR1 KGHDR and CDR2 SFDVKD. The CDR3 nucleotides are TGTGCCACCAGTGACCCCGGGACACCCAATCAGCCCCAGCATTTT. This gives the protein CATSDPGTPNQPQHF.

DNA for the CDR3: TGTGCCAGCAGTTGGGGACTTGAGGAGCAGTTCTTC. Its translation is CASSWGLEEQFF. The chain employs TRBV28 and TRBJ2-1; possible D gene TRBD2, 6 bases. The CDR3 is 12 residues long. Germline V lookup: CDR1 MDHEN, CDR2 SYDVKM. With 4 bases removed from V and 10 bases from J, the gap between germline ends came to 11 bases.

The genes are TRBV10-2 and TRBJ1-2; D is unclear. The CDR3 is 14 amino acids. Trimming removed 2 bases at V and 0 bases at J, with 7 bases between. From germline, CDR1 is WSHSY and CDR2 SAAADI. CDR3 sequence reads: CASSERRANYGYTF. The CDR3 DNA sequence: TGCGCCAGCAGTGAGAGGAGAGCTAACTATGGCTACACCTTC.

This clone has just a few counts. The rearrangement links TRBV27 to TRBJ2-2; D unresolved. The germline V and J ends were trimmed by 6 bases and 6 bases, with 11 bases remaining between them. The CDR3 contains 13 residues. The germline V gene encodes CDR1 MNHEY and CDR2 SMNVEV (reference sequence). CDR3 residues: CASRLLGAGELFF. CDR3 nucleotide sequence: TGTGCCAGCAGGCTCCTAGGCGCCGGGGAGCTGTTTTTT.

The rearrangement uses TRBV5-5 and TRBJ2-3; D remains ambiguous. Germline assignment: CDR1 SGHKS and CDR2 YYEKEE (reference sequence). V dropped 1 base and J dropped 1 base, with 7 bases sitting between them. The CDR3 is 14 amino acids. CDR3 sequence reads: CASSLSSRTDTQYF. The CDR3 DNA sequence: TGTGCCAGCAGCTTGTCTTCCCGCACAGATACGCAGTATTTT. Looking up the rest from reference TRBV5-5 and TRBJ2-3 gives the full variable domain: DAGVTQSPTHLIKTRGQQVTLRCSPISGHKSVSWYQQVLGQGPQFIFQYYEKEERGRGNFPDRFSARQFPNYSSELNVNALLLGDSALYLCASSLSSRTDTQYFGPGTRLTVL.

The sample holds one count of this clone. The CDR3 DNA reads TGCAGCGTTGATTTTACAGGCCTCTACAATGAGCAGTTCTTC. This encodes CSVDFTGLYNEQFF. The chain couples TRBV29-1 to TRBJ2-1; tentative D call: TRBD1 (5 bases). The V gene's germline CDR1 is SQVTM and CDR2 ANQGSEA. Deletions cut 3 bases from V and 3 bases from J, with 12 bases between. There are 14 residues in the CDR3.

This clone appeared once. The CDR3 loop is CASRRDITNTEAFF. The CDR3 region has the DNA TGTGCCAGCAGAAGGGACATAACGAACACTGAAGCTTTCTTT. The chain combines TRBV6-5 with TRBJ1-1, with D maybe TRBD1 (6 bases). The CDR3 runs to 14 residues. Germline assignment: CDR1 MNHEY and CDR2 SVGAGI. V shed 6 bases and J shed 1 base, with 12 bases lying between them.

CDR3 region: CASSTRWDGYTF. For the CDR3, the DNA is TGTGCCAGCAGTACCCGATGGGATGGCTACACCTTC. The chain employs TRBV25-1 and TRBJ1-2, with D uncertain. Germline V gene sequence: CDR1 MGHDK, CDR2 SYGVNS. The CDR3 is 12 amino acids. Trimming removed 5 bases at V and 6 bases at J, with 10 bases between.